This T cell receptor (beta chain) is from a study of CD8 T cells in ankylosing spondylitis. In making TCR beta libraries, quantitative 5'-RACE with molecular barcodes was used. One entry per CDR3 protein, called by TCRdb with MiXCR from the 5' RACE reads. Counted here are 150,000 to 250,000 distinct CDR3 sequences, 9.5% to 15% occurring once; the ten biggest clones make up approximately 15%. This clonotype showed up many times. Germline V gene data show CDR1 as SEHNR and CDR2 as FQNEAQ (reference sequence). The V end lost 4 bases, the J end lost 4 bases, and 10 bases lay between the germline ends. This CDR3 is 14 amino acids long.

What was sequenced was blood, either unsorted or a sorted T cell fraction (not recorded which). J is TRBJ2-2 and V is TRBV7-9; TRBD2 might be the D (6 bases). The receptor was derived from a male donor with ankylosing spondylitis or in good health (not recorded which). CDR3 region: CASSWDSSTGELFF. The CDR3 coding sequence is TGTGCCAGCAGCTGGGACTCTTCCACCGGGGAGCTGTTTTTT.